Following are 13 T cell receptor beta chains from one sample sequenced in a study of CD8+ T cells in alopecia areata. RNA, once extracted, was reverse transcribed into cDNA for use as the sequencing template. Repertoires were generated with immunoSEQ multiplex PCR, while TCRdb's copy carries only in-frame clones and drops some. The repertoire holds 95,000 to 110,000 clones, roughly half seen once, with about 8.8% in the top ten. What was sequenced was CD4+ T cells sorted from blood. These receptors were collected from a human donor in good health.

The CDR3 DNA sequence: TGCGCCAGCAGCCAAGTTGACGGGGGTCTCGAAAAACTGTTTTTT. Translation: CASSQVDGGLEKLFF. V and J are TRBV4-1 and TRBJ1-4, with D tentatively TRBD1 (5 bases). Germline lookup yields CDR1 MGHRA and CDR2 YSYEKL. This CDR3 is 15 amino acids long. V was clipped by 1 base and J by 8 bases, with 14 bases between them.

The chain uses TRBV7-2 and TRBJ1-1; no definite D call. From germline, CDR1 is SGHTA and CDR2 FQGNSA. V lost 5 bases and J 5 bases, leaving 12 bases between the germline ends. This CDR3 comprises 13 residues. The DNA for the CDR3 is TGTGCCAGCAGCCCCACGCGAGAGACTGAAGCTTTCTTT. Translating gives CASSPTRETEAFF.

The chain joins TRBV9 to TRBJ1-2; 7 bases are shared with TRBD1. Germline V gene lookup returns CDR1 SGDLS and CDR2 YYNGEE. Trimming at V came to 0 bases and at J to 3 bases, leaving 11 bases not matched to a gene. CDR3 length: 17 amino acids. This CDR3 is CASSVVGGGEAHYGYTF. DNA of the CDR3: TGTGCCAGCAGCGTAGTGGGAGGGGGCGAGGCTCACTATGGCTACACCTTC.

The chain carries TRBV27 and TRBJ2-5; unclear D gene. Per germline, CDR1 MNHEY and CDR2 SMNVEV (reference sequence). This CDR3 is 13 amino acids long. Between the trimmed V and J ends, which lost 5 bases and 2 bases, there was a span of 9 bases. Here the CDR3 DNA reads TGTGCCAGCAGTCTCCGCGAGCAAGAGACCCAGTACTTC. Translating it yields CASSLREQETQYF.

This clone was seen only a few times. The CDR3 nucleotides are TGCGCCAGCAGCCAACAGGGGATTTCGGAAAAACTGTTTTTT. Protein: CASSQQGISEKLFF. The chain has TRBV5-1 and TRBJ1-4, with TRBD1 matching 7 bases. V lost 4 bases to trimming and J lost 8 bases; unmatched junction nucleotides: 8. The CDR3 is 14 amino acids. CDR1 is SGHRS and CDR2 is YFSETQ in the germline V gene. Based on the CDR3 plus reference TRBV5-1 and TRBJ1-4, the full variable domain is KAGVTQTPRYLIKTRGQQVTLSCSPISGHRSVSWYQQTPGQGLQFLFEYFSETQRNKGNFPGRFSGRQFSNSRSEMNVSTLELGDSALYLCASSQQGISEKLFFGSGTQLSVL.

The CDR3 coding sequence is TGTGCCAGCAGCTTGACCGGGACAGGTAGCTCGAACTCCTACGAGCAGTACTTC. It codes for CASSLTGTGSSNSYEQYF. This chain links TRBV7-2 with TRBJ2-7, with 8 bases aligning to TRBD1. V dropped 3 bases and J dropped 0; count of bases not matched to a gene: 13. Germline V lookup: CDR1 SGHTA, CDR2 FQGNSA. CDR3 length: 18 residues.

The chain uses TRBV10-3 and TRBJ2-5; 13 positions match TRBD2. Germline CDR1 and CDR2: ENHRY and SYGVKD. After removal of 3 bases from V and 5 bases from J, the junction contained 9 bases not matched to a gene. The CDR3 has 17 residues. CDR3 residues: CAISDQGTSGVDETQYF. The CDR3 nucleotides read TGTGCCATCAGTGACCAAGGGACTAGCGGGGTCGACGAGACCCAGTACTTC.

The CDR3 protein is CASRDTGDSPLHF. CDR3 DNA: TGTGCCAGCAGGGATACAGGGGATTCACCCCTCCACTTT. The genes are TRBV6-1 and TRBJ1-6; 7 positions match TRBD1. CDR1 is MNHNS, CDR2 SASEGT, per germline. The V and J ends lost 6 bases and 8 bases, in that order; junction bases with no gene match: 4. The CDR3 is made up of 13 amino acids.

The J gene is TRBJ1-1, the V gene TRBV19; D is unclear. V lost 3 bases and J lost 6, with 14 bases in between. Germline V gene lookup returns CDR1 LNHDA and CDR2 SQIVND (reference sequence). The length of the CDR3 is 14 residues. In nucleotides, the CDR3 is TGTGCCAGTAGTATGGGGATAAGAGTGGCTGAAGCTTTCTTT. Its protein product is CASSMGIRVAEAFF.

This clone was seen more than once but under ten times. CDR3 amino acids: CAISPGLAGGYEQYF. As DNA, the CDR3 is TGTGCCATCAGTCCGGGACTAGCGGGGGGTTACGAGCAGTACTTC. The rearrangement joins TRBV10-3 to TRBJ2-7; 15 nucleotides line up with TRBD2. The V gene end was trimmed by 5 bases and the J gene end by 4 bases; junction bases not matched to a gene: 3. This CDR3 has 15 amino acids. The germline CDR1 and CDR2 sequences are ENHRY and SYGVKD.

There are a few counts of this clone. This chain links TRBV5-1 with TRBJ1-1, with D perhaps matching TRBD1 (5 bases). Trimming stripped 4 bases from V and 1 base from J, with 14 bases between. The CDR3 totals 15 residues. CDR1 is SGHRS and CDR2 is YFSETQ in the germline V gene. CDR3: CASSGTGHQNTEAFF. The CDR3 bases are TGCGCCAGCAGCGGAACAGGACACCAGAACACTGAAGCTTTCTTT.

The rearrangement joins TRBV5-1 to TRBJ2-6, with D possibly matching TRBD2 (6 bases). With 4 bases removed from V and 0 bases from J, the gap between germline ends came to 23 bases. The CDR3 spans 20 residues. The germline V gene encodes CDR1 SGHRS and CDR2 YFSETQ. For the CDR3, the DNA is TGCGCCAGCAGCGGGGAGGTTCCAGGGTTTTCTCCCTCTGGGGCCAACGTCCTGACTTTC. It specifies CASSGEVPGFSPSGANVLTF. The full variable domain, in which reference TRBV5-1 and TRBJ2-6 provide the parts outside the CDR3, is KAGVTQTPRYLIKTRGQQVTLSCSPISGHRSVSWYQQTPGQGLQFLFEYFSETQRNKGNFPGRFSGRQFSNSRSEMNVSTLELGDSALYLCASSGEVPGFSPSGANVLTFGAGSRLTVL.

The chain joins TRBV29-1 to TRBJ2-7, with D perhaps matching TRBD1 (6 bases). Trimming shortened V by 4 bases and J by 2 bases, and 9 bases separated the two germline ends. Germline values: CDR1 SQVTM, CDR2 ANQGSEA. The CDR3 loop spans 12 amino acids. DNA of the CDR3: TGCAGCGTTGGCGGACAGCCCTACGAGCAGTACTTC. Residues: CSVGGQPYEQYF.